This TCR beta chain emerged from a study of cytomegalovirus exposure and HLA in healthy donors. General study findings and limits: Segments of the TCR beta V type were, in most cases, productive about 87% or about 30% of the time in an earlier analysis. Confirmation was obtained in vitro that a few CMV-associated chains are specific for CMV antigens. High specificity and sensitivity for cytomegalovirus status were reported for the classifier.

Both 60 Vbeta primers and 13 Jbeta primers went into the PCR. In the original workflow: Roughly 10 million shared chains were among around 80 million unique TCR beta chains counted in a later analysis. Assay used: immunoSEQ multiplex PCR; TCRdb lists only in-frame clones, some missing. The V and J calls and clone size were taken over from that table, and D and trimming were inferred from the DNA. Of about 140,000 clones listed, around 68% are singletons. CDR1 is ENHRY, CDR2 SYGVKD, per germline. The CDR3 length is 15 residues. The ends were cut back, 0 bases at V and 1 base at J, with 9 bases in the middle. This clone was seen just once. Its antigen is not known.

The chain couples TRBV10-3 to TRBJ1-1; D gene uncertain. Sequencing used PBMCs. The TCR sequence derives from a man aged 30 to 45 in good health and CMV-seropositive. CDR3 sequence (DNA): TGTGCCATCAGTGAGTCTTTACGGTCGAACACTGAAGCTTTCTTT. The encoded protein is CAISESLRSNTEAFF.